These T cell receptor beta chains were read from a single sample in a study of OX40 agonist ivuxolimab in advanced cancers. The method was immunoSEQ multiplex PCR; TCRdb's version includes in-frame clones alone and lacks a portion of them. The sample consists of around 74,000 clones, under 90% of them appearing once. The sample here was CD4+ or CD8+ T cells sorted from blood, taken in a trial of the OX40 agonist ivuxolimab. The receptors originated from an adult with an advanced solid tumor such as melanoma, head and neck, liver or kidney cancer. The CDR3 runs from the conserved cysteine through the conserved F or W. Fields, in order: clone size, J gene, V gene, D gene, CDR3 DNA, CDR3 protein. D genes are given only for firm matches. The size field is filled for only some rows; it gives once, few, many or a size class.

>.|TRBJ2-2|TRBV15|.
TGTGCCACCAGCAGGCCTCCCCAGAGGGGCGGAACCGGGGAGCTGTTTTTT
CATSRPPQRGGTGELFF
>once|TRBJ1-1|TRBV5-1|TRBD1
TGCGCCAGCAGCTTACAGGGGGATCTCACTGAAGCTTTCTTT
CASSLQGDLTEAFF
>.|TRBJ2-3|TRBV29-1|.
TGCAGCGTTGTAGCGGACTTCACAGATACGCAGTATTTT
CSVVADFTDTQYF
>.|TRBJ1-6|TRBV5-4|TRBD1
TGTGCCAGCAGATACGACAGGGCCTACTATAATTCACCCCTCCACTTT
CASRYDRAYYNSPLHF
>.|TRBJ2-2|TRBV5-5|.
TGTGCCAGCAGCTCCCACCGACAGTACACCGGGGAGCTGTTTTTT
CASSSHRQYTGELFF
>.|TRBJ2-7|TRBV6-6|.
TGTGCCAGCGGAGGGGGGTACTCCTACGAGCAGTACTTC
CASGGGYSYEQYF
>.|TRBJ1-2|TRBV2|TRBD1
TGTGCCAGCAGTGCAAGGCAGGGGGCGTCGGGGAACTATGGCTACACCTTC
CASSARQGASGNYGYTF
>few|TRBJ2-1|TRBV19|.
TGTGCCAGTAGGAAAGGAGCGTCCTACAATGAGCAGTTCTTC
CASRKGASYNEQFF
>.|TRBJ2-7|TRBV9|.
TGTGCCAGCAGCGCGGCCCCGGCGGGCTACGAGCAGTACTTC
CASSAAPAGYEQYF
>.|TRBJ1-3|TRBV28|.
TGTGCCAGCAGTTTCAGGGCTACACGTACCATATATTTT
CASSFRATRTIYF
>.|TRBJ1-5|TRBV9|.
TGTGCCAGCAGCGTAACCGATGGGCCCCAGCATTTT
CASSVTDGPQHF
>many|TRBJ2-7|TRBV5-1|TRBD1
TGCGCCAGCAGCTTGGTCCCGGGACAGAGCAACGAGCAGTACTTC
CASSLVPGQSNEQYF
>.|TRBJ2-5|TRBV7-2|.
TGTGCCAGCAGGTTAGGTTTAGAGACCCAGTACTTC
CASRLGLETQYF
>.|TRBJ1-1|TRBV6-4|.
TGTGCCAGCAAAAAGGAAGACAGCTTAAACACTGAAGCTTTCTTT
CASKKEDSLNTEAFF
>once|TRBJ2-7|TRBV2|TRBD2
TGTGCCAGCAGAGCGACTAGCGGGAGTTCCGGGGAGCAGTACTTC
CASRATSGSSGEQYF
>.|TRBJ2-1|TRBV5-6|TRBD2
TGTGCCAGCAGCTTTACCGGACTAGCGGGGGGCACAAATGAGCAGTTCTTC
CASSFTGLAGGTNEQFF
>.|TRBJ1-6|TRBV27|.
TGTGCCAGCATGGGGGCCTCCTATAATTCACCCCTCCACTTT
CASMGASYNSPLHF
>.|TRBJ1-1|TRBV11-2|.
TGTGCCAGCAGCTTAGACAGGTCTTCGACTGAAGCTTTCTTT
CASSLDRSSTEAFF
>.|TRBJ2-2|TRBV7-9|TRBD1
TGTGCCAGCATACAGGGGCGCATGAACACCGGGGAGCTGTTTTTT
CASIQGRMNTGELFF
>.|TRBJ1-1|TRBV6-5|.
TGTGCCAGCAGTTACGAAAGGGGCAGCGCTTTCTTT
CASSYERGSAFF
>.|TRBJ1-1|TRBV2|.
TGTGCCAGCAAAAAGGAGGGCTCTGAAGCTTTCTTT
CASKKEGSEAFF
>once|TRBJ1-2|TRBV5-1|.
TGCGCCAGCGTTGATGACACCTTC
CASVDDTF
>.|TRBJ1-5|TRBV6-6|.
TGTGCCAGCAGTCAGACAGGCAATCAGCCCCAGCATTTT
CASSQTGNQPQHF
>.|TRBJ2-5|TRBV6-1|TRBD1
TGTGCCAGCAGTGGCCCGGACAGGGGCTTCCAAGAGACCCAGTACTTC
CASSGPDRGFQETQYF
>.|TRBJ1-4|TRBV14|TRBD1
TGTGCCAGCAGCCGCCAAAGGACAGGGAAAATGGAAAAACTGTTTTTT
CASSRQRTGKMEKLFF
>.|TRBJ1-5|TRBV6-1|.
TGTGCCAGCAGTTTAGGGGTTCAGCCCCAGCATTTT
CASSLGVQPQHF
>.|TRBJ1-2|TRBV15|.
TGTGCCACCAGCAGAGATCTAACAGGGATGACCTATGGCTACACCTTC
CATSRDLTGMTYGYTF
>.|TRBJ2-2|TRBV19|TRBD2
TGTGCCAGTAGTAGAGCGGGGGGATTGGGCGGGGAGCTGTTTTTT
CASSRAGGLGGELFF
>.|TRBJ2-7|TRBV11-2|.
TGTGCCAGCAGCCTAGGGACCGCCGGATTCTACGAGCAGTACTTC
CASSLGTAGFYEQYF
>.|TRBJ1-3|TRBV5-1|.
TGCGCCAGCAGCTTGGGGGGCCCGGGACTGAACTCTGGAAACACCATATATTTT
CASSLGGPGLNSGNTIYF
>.|TRBJ2-2|TRBV5-1|TRBD1
TGCGCCAGCAGCTCTCTCGGGACAGAGAGAACCGGGGAGCTGTTTTTT
CASSSLGTERTGELFF
>.|TRBJ2-1|TRBV2|.
TGTGCCAGCAGTTCGGACGGTATCTTTGGTGAGCAGTTCTTC
CASSSDGIFGEQFF
>.|TRBJ2-7|TRBV11-2|.
TGTGCCAGCAGCTTAGCGACTGCATTACTCTCCTACGAGCAGTACTTC
CASSLATALLSYEQYF
>.|TRBJ2-3|TRBV5-4|.
TGTGCCAGCGACCCGGGACTCCCCGCCGCAGATACGCAGTATTTT
CASDPGLPAADTQYF
>once|TRBJ2-1|TRBV11-2|TRBD2
TGTGCCAGCAGCGGGACCGGGCTAGCGGGTTGGGATGAGCAGTTCTTC
CASSGTGLAGWDEQFF
>.|TRBJ2-2|TRBV2|.
TGTGCCACCAAGGAGGGGGGGGCGACCGGGGAGCTGTTTTTT
CATKEGGATGELFF
>.|TRBJ2-5|TRBV14|.
TGTGCCAGCAGCCAAGATCGTTGGGCGGGGTCAGAGACCCAGTACTTC
CASSQDRWAGSETQYF
>.|TRBJ1-4|TRBV2|.
TGTGCCAGCGGGCGGGACGACTTTAATGAAAAACTGTTTTTT
CASGRDDFNEKLFF
>.|TRBJ1-2|TRBV5-5|.
TGTGCCAGCAGCTTGTACGGGGAATATGGCTACACCTTC
CASSLYGEYGYTF
>.|TRBJ1-5|TRBV19|.
TGTGCCAGTAGTATTGGGCCCTATCAGCCCCAGCATTTT
CASSIGPYQPQHF
>.|TRBJ2-3|TRBV9|.
TGTGCCAGCAGCTTGCGAGGACGGAGCACAGATACGCAGTATTTT
CASSLRGRSTDTQYF
>.|TRBJ1-6|TRBV5-4|TRBD1
TGTGCCAGCAGCGCCGAAACAGGGGGGAAGTCACCCCTCCACTTT
CASSAETGGKSPLHF
>.|TRBJ2-6|TRBV19|.
TGTGCCAGTAGAACTCAGGGCTCTGGGGCCAACGTCCTGACTTTC
CASRTQGSGANVLTF
>.|TRBJ2-4|TRBV28|TRBD2
TGTGCCAGCAGTCGGGACAGGTTAGGGATCACTAGCGGGAGGGCCAAAAACATTCAGTACTTC
CASSRDRLGITSGRAKNIQYF
>.|TRBJ1-2|TRBV30|TRBD1
TGTGCCCGCCAGGGGGCTCGGGGCTACACCTTC
CARQGARGYTF
>.|TRBJ2-3|TRBV30|.
TGTGCCTGGACCACAACAGATACGCAGTATTTT
CAWTTTDTQYF
>.|TRBJ1-1|TRBV2|.
TGTGCCAGCAGCTCATACCCAGACAGGATCACTGAAGCTTTCTTT
CASSSYPDRITEAFF
>.|TRBJ2-7|TRBV28|.
.
CASSTSGAFSHEQYF
>.|TRBJ2-2|TRBV9|TRBD1
TGTGCCAGCAGGAAGGACAGGGGCGCCGGGGAGCTGTTTTTT
CASRKDRGAGELFF
>once|TRBJ2-1|TRBV28|.
TGTGCCAGCAGTGGCGGAGGGCGTTTCTACAATGAGCAGTTCTTC
CASSGGGRFYNEQFF